This is a list of T cell receptor beta chains from one sample in a study of CD8 T cells in ankylosing spondylitis. TCRdb re-derived calls from the 5' RACE reads in MiXCR, one entry per CDR3 protein. The data contain roughly 350,000 distinct CDR3 sequences, 6.5% to 10% of them singletons. The specimen sequenced was blood, either unsorted or a sorted T cell fraction (not recorded which). These receptors originate from a male donor with ankylosing spondylitis. Both conserved end residues are part of each CDR3. D genes are given only for firm matches. Part of the rows lack a size; the others show once, few, many or a class for expanded clones.

TRBV29-1	many	TRBJ2-1	TRBD2	TGCAGCGTTGATGGAGCGGGAGTTCATGAGCAGTTCTTC	CSVDGAGVHEQFF
TRBV5-1	few	TRBJ2-1	TRBD1	TGCGCCAGCAGTTGGGGACAGAATGAGCAGTTCTTC	CASSWGQNEQFF
TRBV12-3/TRBV12-4	.	TRBJ2-6	.	TGTGCCAGCAGTTTGCTCACTGGGGCCAACGTCCTGACTTTC	CASSLLTGANVLTF
TRBV6-2/TRBV6-3	.	TRBJ2-7	.	TGTGCCAGCAGTTGGCTGGGCGGAAGCTCCTACGAGCAGTACTTC	CASSWLGGSSYEQYF
TRBV5-1	.	TRBJ2-7	.	TGCGCCAGCAGCTTGGACACCCCAGGGGATGGCTTCTACGAGCAGTACTTC	CASSLDTPGDGFYEQYF
TRBV14	many	TRBJ2-7	TRBD2	TGTGCCAGCAGCCAAGGACTAGCGGGAGGATACGAGCAGTACTTC	CASSQGLAGGYEQYF
TRBV19	many	TRBJ1-3	TRBD1	TGTGCCAGCGCGGGACAGACATTCTCTGGAAACACCATATATTTT	CASAGQTFSGNTIYF
TRBV5-1	.	TRBJ2-3	.	TGCGCCAGCAGCTTTGACAGGGATACGCAGTATTTT	CASSFDRDTQYF
TRBV5-1	many	TRBJ1-5	.	TGCGCCAGCAGCTTGTGGTCCGGATCAGATAGCAATCAGCCCCAGCATTTT	CASSLWSGSDSNQPQHF
TRBV20-1	many	TRBJ1-1	.	TGCAGTGCTAGCTTAGCGGGGGCGTACACTGAAGCTTTCTTT	CSASLAGAYTEAFF
TRBV29-1	few	TRBJ2-3	.	TGCAGCGTTGTGGTTCGGGGGGCCTCCACAGATACGCAGTATTTT	CSVVVRGASTDTQYF
TRBV5-1	.	TRBJ1-3	.	TGCGCCAGCAGCGGTGGAGCCGGCTCTGGAAACACCATATATTTT	CASSGGAGSGNTIYF
TRBV5-1	many	TRBJ2-7	TRBD1	TGCGCCAGCAGTTCCGCCGGGACAGGGTATGGCGAGCAGTACTTC	CASSSAGTGYGEQYF
TRBV5-1	.	TRBJ2-5	.	TGCGCCAGCAGCTCTTCCCAGGCAGGGAGACAAGAGACCCAGTACTTC	CASSSSQAGRQETQYF
TRBV11-3	.	TRBJ2-1	TRBD1	TGTGCCAGCAGCTCAAGACAGGGGAGCGACAATGAGCAGTTCTTC	CASSSRQGSDNEQFF
TRBV4-2	few	TRBJ2-3	TRBD2	TGTGCCAGCAGCCAAGCGTTCGCTAGCGGGAGTGATACGCAGTATTTT	CASSQAFASGSDTQYF
TRBV24-1	.	TRBJ2-1	TRBD1	TGTGCCACCAGTGATTGGGACAGTTCCTACAATGAGCAGTTCTTC	CATSDWDSSYNEQFF
TRBV24-1	few	TRBJ1-3	.	TGTGCCACCAGTGATTTGCAAGGGGGAATTGGAAACACCATATATTTT	CATSDLQGGIGNTIYF
TRBV6-1	few	TRBJ2-6	.	TGTGCCAGCAGTGAGGCCTCGTCTGGGGCCAACGTCCTGACTTTC	CASSEASSGANVLTF
TRBV27	.	TRBJ2-3	.	TGTGCCACCCGGGCCCCAGCGGGTCCCAGCACAGATACGCAGTATTTT	CATRAPAGPSTDTQYF
TRBV10-3	few	TRBJ2-3	.	TGTGCCATCAACCAGGGAGGCCTTCTAACAGATACGCAGTATTTT	CAINQGGLLTDTQYF
TRBV4-1	few	TRBJ2-7	TRBD1	TGCGCCAGCAGCCAAAAGCCCCGGGACAGAAACTACGAGCAGTACTTC	CASSQKPRDRNYEQYF
TRBV4-1	many	TRBJ2-3	.	TGCGCCAGCAGCCTCGGGAAGCTTGTCGATACGCAGTATTTT	CASSLGKLVDTQYF
TRBV29-1	.	TRBJ1-1	.	TGCAGCGTTGAGTGGGGGAACACTGAAGCTTTCTTT	CSVEWGNTEAFF
TRBV10-3	many	TRBJ2-7	TRBD2	TGTGCCATCAGTGAGTCGGAGCGGGGCTACGAGCAGTACTTC	CAISESERGYEQYF
TRBV20-1	few	TRBJ1-4	.	TGCAGTGCTAGGGGCAGGGCTGAAAAACTGTTTTTT	CSARGRAEKLFF
TRBV4-3	many	TRBJ2-1	.	TGCGCCAGCAGCCAAGACCCACCAGCGCTCTACCCCTACAATGAGCAGTTCTTC	CASSQDPPALYPYNEQFF
TRBV5-6	many	TRBJ2-7	.	TGTGCCAGCAGCGCACCGGGAACGACCTACGAGCAGTACTTC	CASSAPGTTYEQYF
TRBV7-8	many	TRBJ2-1	.	TGTGCCAGCAGCCCGATGGGGGGTTCCTACAATGAGCAGTTCTTC	CASSPMGGSYNEQFF
TRBV20-1	once	TRBJ2-1	TRBD2	TGCAGTGCTAGCACTAGCGGGAGTAATGAGCAGTTCTTC	CSASTSGSNEQFF
TRBV14	.	TRBJ1-1	.	TGTGCCAGCAGCCCTACCCTCAGGACTGAAGCTTTCTTT	CASSPTLRTEAFF
TRBV20-1	.	TRBJ2-2	TRBD2	TGCAGTGCTCTCCCTAGGACTAGCGGGAGATATACCGGGGAGCTGTTTTTT	CSALPRTSGRYTGELFF
TRBV29-1	few	TRBJ2-3	.	TGCAGCGTTGCATTAGGAGATACGCAGTATTTT	CSVALGDTQYF
TRBV20-1	few	TRBJ2-7	.	TGCAGTGCTCCGGACGCCTACGAGCAGTACTTC	CSAPDAYEQYF
TRBV20-1	.	TRBJ1-1	.	TGCAGTGCCCTTTCGGGTAATCACGGTGAAGCTTTCTTT	CSALSGNHGEAFF
TRBV12-3/TRBV12-4	.	TRBJ2-3	TRBD1	TGTGCCAGCAACCCTAACAGGGGGCGCGGCACAGATACGCAGTATTTT	CASNPNRGRGTDTQYF
TRBV29-1	many	TRBJ2-3	.	TGCAGCGTTGAATCCCGAGGTCGGGACTTAAGCACAGATACGCAGTATTTT	CSVESRGRDLSTDTQYF
TRBV20-1	.	TRBJ2-7	TRBD1	TGCAGTGCTAGGGACCGGGACAGGGAATTCTACGAGCAGTACTTC	CSARDRDREFYEQYF
TRBV5-1	few	TRBJ1-1	.	TGCGCCAGCAGCTTGGAGGGGTGGATGAACACTGAAGCTTTCTTT	CASSLEGWMNTEAFF
TRBV20-1	many	TRBJ2-7	TRBD2	TGCAGTGGGGGTAGCGGGAGCGCGGGATCCTACGAGCAGTACTTC	CSGGSGSAGSYEQYF
TRBV18	few	TRBJ1-1	.	TGTGCCAGCTCAAGGGACATATGGGCTTTCTTT	CASSRDIWAFF
TRBV29-1	.	TRBJ2-3	TRBD2	TGCAGCGTTGAAGACGCCCACACTAGCGGGAGTGGAGATACGCAGTATTTT	CSVEDAHTSGSGDTQYF
TRBV5-1	.	TRBJ2-5	TRBD2	TGCGCCAGCAGCTTTGGGGGGGGGTCTAGAGAGACCCAGTACTTC	CASSFGGGSRETQYF
TRBV3-1	.	TRBJ1-2	.	TGTGCCAGCAGCCCCCTGGGGGGGATTTATGGCTACACCTTC	CASSPLGGIYGYTF
TRBV2	few	TRBJ1-2	.	TGTGCCAGCAGCGCCGGTGGAGGGAAGGAGTATGGCTACACCTTC	CASSAGGGKEYGYTF